This T cell receptor beta chain emerged from a study of CD8 T cells in ankylosing spondylitis (dated by TCRdb to 2016 to 2017). As for the study more broadly: T cell receptor beta repertoires were profiled in healthy donors and ankylosing spondylitis patients so that disease-linked TCR variants could be found. The full study cohort was made up of 20 to 25 ankylosing spondylitis patients and 108 healthy donors. Samples of peripheral blood were taken, and for ankylosing spondylitis patients, synovial fluid was collected as well. What the study reported, not specific to this receptor: A TCR beta motif made up of several highly homologous amino acid variants appeared to be characteristic of blood from ankylosing spondylitis patients. A CD8+ phenotype was shown by the disease-linked clones, which were found at relatively low frequencies in peripheral blood. Some TCR beta motif variants had previously been reported in synovial fluid and blood of reactive arthritis patients, which suggested common disease-initiation mechanisms. Significant enrichment of the disease-linked clones was reported in matched synovial fluid samples from ankylosing spondylitis patients.

Comments on this clonotype: This receptor's antigen is unknown. Base qualities were left out, and no much larger clone turns up one base away.

CDR1 LNHNV and CDR2 YYDKDF were looked up in the germline V gene (reference sequence). V drops 1 base and J drops 2 bases, leaving 12 bases in between. Including the terminal cysteine and phenylalanine, the CDR3 comprises 15 residues. The kept DNA is CDR3 alone, 45 bases in frame from the first base. Sequencing relied on an Illumina HiSeq 2500. Quantitative 5'-RACE with molecular barcodes was used to prepare TCR beta libraries. The authors' analysis ran thus. To identify disease-linked TCR variants, a new computational method was used, one built on a probabilistic model of VDJ rearrangement. TCRdb's own reprocessing of the public reads used fastp at Q25 and MiXCR and kept productive beta chains. Entries that share a CDR3 protein sequence are merged under the most common genes and DNA. The V and J calls and clone size are TCRdb's, not the authors'. Across this sample there are more than 650,000 distinct CDR3 sequences, with over 9.5% seen only once. The ten largest clones take up around 0.51% of the sample.

This sequence was found in a male donor with ankylosing spondylitis. The sequencing sample was made of blood, either unsorted or a sorted T cell fraction (not recorded which). The chain links TRBV15 with TRBJ2-7; tentative D gene TRBD1, with 5 bases matching. The CDR3 protein: CATSRAPDIAYEQYF. The nucleotide sequence is given as TGTGCCACCAGCAGAGCCCCGGACATCGCCTACGAGCAGTACTTC.